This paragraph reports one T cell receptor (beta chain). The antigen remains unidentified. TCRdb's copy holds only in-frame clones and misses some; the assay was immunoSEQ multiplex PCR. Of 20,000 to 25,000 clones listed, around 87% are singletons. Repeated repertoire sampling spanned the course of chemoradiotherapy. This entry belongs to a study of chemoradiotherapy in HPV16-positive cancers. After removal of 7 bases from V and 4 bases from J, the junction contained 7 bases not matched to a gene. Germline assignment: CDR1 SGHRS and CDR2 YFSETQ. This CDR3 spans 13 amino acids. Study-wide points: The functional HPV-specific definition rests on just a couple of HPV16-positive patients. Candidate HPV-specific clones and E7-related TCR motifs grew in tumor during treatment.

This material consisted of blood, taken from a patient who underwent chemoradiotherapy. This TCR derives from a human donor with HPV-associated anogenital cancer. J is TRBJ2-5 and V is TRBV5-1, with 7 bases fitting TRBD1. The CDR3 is CASAKGGGETQYF. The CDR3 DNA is TGCGCCAGCGCGAAAGGGGGCGGAGAGACCCAGTACTTC.